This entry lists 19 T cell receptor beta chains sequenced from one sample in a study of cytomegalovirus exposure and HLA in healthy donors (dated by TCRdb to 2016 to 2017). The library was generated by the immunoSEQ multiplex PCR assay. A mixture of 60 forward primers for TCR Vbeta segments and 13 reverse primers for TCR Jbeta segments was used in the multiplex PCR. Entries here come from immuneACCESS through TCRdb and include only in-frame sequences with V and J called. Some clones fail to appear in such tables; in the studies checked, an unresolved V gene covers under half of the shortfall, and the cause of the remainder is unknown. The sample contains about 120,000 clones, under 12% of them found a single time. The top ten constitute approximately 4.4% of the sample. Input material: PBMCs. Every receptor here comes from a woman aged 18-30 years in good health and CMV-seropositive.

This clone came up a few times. CDR3 amino acids: CAWREEKTEAFF. The CDR3 nucleotides are TGTGCCTGGAGGGAGGAAAAAACTGAAGCTTTCTTT. The chain combines TRBV30 with TRBJ1-1; D gene ambiguous. CDR3 length: 12 amino acids. Trimming stripped 3 bases from V and 5 bases from J, with 10 bases between. Looked up from germline, CDR1 is GTSNPN and CDR2 is SVGIG (reference sequence).

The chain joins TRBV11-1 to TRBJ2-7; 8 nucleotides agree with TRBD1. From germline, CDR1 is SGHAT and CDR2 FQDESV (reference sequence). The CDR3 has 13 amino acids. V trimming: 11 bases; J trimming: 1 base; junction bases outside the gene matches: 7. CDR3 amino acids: CAVGTGSSYEQYF. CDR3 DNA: TGTGCCGTAGGGACAGGCTCGTCCTACGAGCAGTACTTC.

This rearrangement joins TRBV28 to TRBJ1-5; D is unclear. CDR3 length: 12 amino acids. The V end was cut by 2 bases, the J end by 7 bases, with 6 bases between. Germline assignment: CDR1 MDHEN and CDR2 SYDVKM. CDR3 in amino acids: CASSLPSQPQHF. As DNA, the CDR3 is TGTGCCAGCAGTTTACCATCCCAGCCCCAGCATTTT.

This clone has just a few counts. CDR3 sequence (DNA): TGTGCCAGCAGTTTACAACCCGGGGGAGTAACTGAAGCTTTCTTT. It translates to CASSLQPGGVTEAFF. V and J are TRBV27 and TRBJ1-1; possibly TRBD1 for D (5 bases). The CDR3 is 15 amino acids. V was clipped by 2 bases and J by 5 bases, with 15 bases between them. Germline V gives CDR1 MNHEY, CDR2 SMNVEV (reference sequence).

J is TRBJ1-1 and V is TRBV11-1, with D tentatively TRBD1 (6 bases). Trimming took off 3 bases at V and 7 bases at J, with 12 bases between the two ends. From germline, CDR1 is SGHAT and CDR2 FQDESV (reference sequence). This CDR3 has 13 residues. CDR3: CASSFLWTDEAFF. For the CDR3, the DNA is TGTGCCAGCAGCTTCTTATGGACAGATGAAGCTTTCTTT.

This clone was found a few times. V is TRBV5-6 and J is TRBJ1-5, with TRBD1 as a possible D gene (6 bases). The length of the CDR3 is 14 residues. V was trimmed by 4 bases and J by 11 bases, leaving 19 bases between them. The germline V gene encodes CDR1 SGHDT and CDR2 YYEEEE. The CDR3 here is CASSLGQSYGAQHF. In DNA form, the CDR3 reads TGTGCCAGCAGCCTAGGACAGTCGTATGGGGCCCAGCATTTT. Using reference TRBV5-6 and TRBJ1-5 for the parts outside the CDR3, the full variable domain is DAGVTQSPTHLIKTRGQQVTLRCSPKSGHDTVSWYQQALGQGPQFIFQYYEEEERQRGNFPDRFSGHQFPNYSSELNVNALLLGDSALYLCASSLGQSYGAQHFGDGTRLSIL.

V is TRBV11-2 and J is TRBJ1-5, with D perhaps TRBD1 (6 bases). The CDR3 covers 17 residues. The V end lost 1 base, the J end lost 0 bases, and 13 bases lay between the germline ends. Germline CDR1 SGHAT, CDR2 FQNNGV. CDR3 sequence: CASSLATGPYSNQPQHF. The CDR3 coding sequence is TGTGCCAGCAGCTTAGCCACAGGGCCCTATAGCAATCAGCCCCAGCATTTT.

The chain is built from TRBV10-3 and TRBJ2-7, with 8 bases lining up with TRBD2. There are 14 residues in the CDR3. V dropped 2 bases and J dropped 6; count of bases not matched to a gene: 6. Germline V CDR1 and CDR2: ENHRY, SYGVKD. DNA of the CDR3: TGTGCCATCAGTGAGCGGGGACTAGTGGTCGAGCAGTACTTC. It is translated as CAISERGLVVEQYF.

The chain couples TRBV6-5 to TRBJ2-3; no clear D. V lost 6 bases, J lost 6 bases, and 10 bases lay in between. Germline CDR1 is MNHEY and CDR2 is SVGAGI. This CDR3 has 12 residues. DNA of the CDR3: TGTGCCAGCAGGAGCCCCGGGGATACGCAGTATTTT. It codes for CASRSPGDTQYF.

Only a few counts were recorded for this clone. This chain's CDR3 is CASSTQTGRQPQHF. Here the CDR3 DNA reads TGTGCCAGCAGCACCCAGACAGGGCGGCAGCCCCAGCATTTT. The genes are TRBV21-1 and TRBJ1-5; the listed D gene, TRBD1, was not tested against the DNA. TRBV21-1 is shown as a pseudogene. The CDR3 contains 14 residues.

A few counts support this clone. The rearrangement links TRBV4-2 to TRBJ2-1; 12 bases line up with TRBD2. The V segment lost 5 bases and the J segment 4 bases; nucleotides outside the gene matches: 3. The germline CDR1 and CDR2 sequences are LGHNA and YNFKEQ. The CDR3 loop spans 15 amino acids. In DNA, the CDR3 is TGTGCCAGCAGCTCCGGGACTAGCGGGTACAATGAGCAGTTCTTC. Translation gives CASSSGTSGYNEQFF.

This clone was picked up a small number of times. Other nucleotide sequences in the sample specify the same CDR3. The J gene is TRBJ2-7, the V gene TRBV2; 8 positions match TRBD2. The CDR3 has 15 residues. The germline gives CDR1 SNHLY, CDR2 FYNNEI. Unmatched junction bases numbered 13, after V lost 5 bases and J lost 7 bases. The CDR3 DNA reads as TGTGCCAGCAGTCCCATAACGGGAGGGCCGGGGGAGCAGTACTTC. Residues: CASSPITGGPGEQYF.

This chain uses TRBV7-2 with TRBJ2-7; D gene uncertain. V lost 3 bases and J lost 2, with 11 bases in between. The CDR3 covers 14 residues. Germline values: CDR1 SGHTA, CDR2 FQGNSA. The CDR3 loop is CASSLYFGPYEQYF. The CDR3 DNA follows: TGTGCCAGCAGCTTGTATTTCGGTCCCTACGAGCAGTACTTC.

CDR3 coding DNA: TGTGCCAGCTCACCTACGCGCTATGGCTACACCTTC. Translated: CASSPTRYGYTF. The chain couples TRBV18 to TRBJ1-2; D is undetermined. Germline V gene sequence: CDR1 KGHSH, CDR2 LQKENI. The CDR3 extends over 12 amino acids. The germline V and J ends were trimmed by 3 bases and 4 bases, with 6 bases remaining between them.

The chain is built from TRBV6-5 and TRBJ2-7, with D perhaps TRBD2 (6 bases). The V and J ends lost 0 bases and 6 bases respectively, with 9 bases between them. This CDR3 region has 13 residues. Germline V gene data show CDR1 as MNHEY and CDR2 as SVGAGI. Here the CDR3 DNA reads TGTGCCAGCAGTTACTCGCCCGGGGGCGAGCAGTACTTC. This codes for CASSYSPGGEQYF.

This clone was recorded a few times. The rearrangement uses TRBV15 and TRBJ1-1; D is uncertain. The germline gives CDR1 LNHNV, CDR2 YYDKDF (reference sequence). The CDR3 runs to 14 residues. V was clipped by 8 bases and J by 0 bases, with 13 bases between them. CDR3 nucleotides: TGTGCCACCCAAGTTGGGAGCTTGAACACTGAAGCTTTCTTT. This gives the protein CATQVGSLNTEAFF.

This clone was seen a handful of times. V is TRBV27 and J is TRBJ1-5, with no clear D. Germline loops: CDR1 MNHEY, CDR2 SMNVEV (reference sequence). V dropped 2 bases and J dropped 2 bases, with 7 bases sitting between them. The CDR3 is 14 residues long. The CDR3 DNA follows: TGTGCCAGCAGTTTAAATACAGGCAATCAGCCCCAGCATTTT. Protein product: CASSLNTGNQPQHF.

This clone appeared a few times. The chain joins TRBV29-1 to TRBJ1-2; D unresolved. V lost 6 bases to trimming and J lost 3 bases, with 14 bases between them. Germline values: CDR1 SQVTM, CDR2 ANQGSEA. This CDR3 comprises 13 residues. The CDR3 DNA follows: TGCAGCGTCCTTTCAGGCACGGACTATGGCTACACCTTC. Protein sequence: CSVLSGTDYGYTF.

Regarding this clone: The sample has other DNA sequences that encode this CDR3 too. The CDR3 sequence is CASSLVLAGSTDTQYF. The DNA of the CDR3 is TGCGCCAGCAGCTTGGTCCTAGCGGGTTCCACAGATACGCAGTATTTT. This chain connects TRBV5-1 to TRBJ2-3, with TRBD2 matching over 8 bases. This CDR3 contains 16 residues. Unmatched junction bases numbered 5, after V lost 0 bases and J lost 2 bases. CDR1 and CDR2 (germline): SGHRS, YFSETQ. Complete variable domain (other parts from reference TRBV5-1 and TRBJ2-3): KAGVTQTPRYLIKTRGQQVTLSCSPISGHRSVSWYQQTPGQGLQFLFEYFSETQRNKGNFPGRFSGRQFSNSRSEMNVSTLELGDSALYLCASSLVLAGSTDTQYFGPGTRLTVL.